The 9 T cell receptor beta chains below come from one sample, sequenced in a study of beta chain features in type 1 diabetes. All of the isolated RNA was reverse transcribed, so expressed TCRB transcripts were sequenced. The repertoire was sequenced with immunoSEQ multiplex PCR; TCRdb's copy has only in-frame clones and lacks some. The data hold roughly 150,000 clones, with over 7.5% observed a single time. The sample comprised central memory CD4+ T cells from blood. These receptor sequences come from a man aged 18-30 years in good health.

This clone was seen only a few times. The chain carries TRBV28 and TRBJ2-2, with 8 nucleotides matching TRBD2. Germline V CDR1 and CDR2: MDHEN, SYDVKM. There are 15 residues in the CDR3. Unmatched junction bases numbered 8, after V lost 8 bases and J lost 3 bases. The CDR3 DNA sequence: TGTGCCAGCCAAGCGCCGACTAGCGACACCGGGGAGCTGTTTTTT. As protein: CASQAPTSDTGELFF.

In this sample, this clone turned up a few times. The V call is TRBV6-6, the J call TRBJ2-1, with 7 bases lining up with TRBD1. CDR3 length: 14 amino acids. Unmatched junction bases numbered 8, after V lost 3 bases and J lost 9 bases. Germline V gene data show CDR1 as MNHNY and CDR2 as SVGAGI (reference sequence). The CDR3, as DNA: TGTGCCAGCAGTTATTCGGGACAGTTCAGTGAGCAGTTCTTC. Protein: CASSYSGQFSEQFF.

In this sample, this clone turned up a few times. The chain is built from TRBV7-9 and TRBJ1-3; D is uncertain. The CDR3 is made up of 14 amino acids. V was pared by 3 bases and J by 0 bases, with 6 bases between. The germline V gene encodes CDR1 SEHNR and CDR2 FQNEAQ (reference sequence). The CDR3 reads CASSLQRSGNTIYF. In DNA, the CDR3 is TGTGCCAGCAGCTTGCAGCGCTCTGGAAACACCATATATTTT.

The V and J genes are TRBV7-3 and TRBJ2-6, with TRBD1 as a possible D gene (6 bases). V lost 4 bases and J lost 0, with 10 bases in between. This CDR3 comprises 16 residues. Germline CDR1 SGHTA, CDR2 FQGTGA. The CDR3 DNA is TGTGCCAGCAGCTCGCAGGGGAGCTCTGGGGCCAACGTCCTGACTTTC. Encoded protein: CASSSQGSSGANVLTF. Together with reference TRBV7-3 and TRBJ2-6, the CDR3 gives the full variable domain: GAGVSQTPSNKVTEKGKYVELRCDPISGHTALYWYRQSLGQGPEFLIYFQGTGAADDSGLPNDRFFAVRPEGSVSTLKIQRTERGDSAVYLCASSSQGSSGANVLTFGAGSRLTVL.

This clone was detected only a few times. This chain uses TRBV14 with TRBJ2-1, with a weak D call TRBD2 (5 bases). CDR1 is SGHDN, CDR2 FVKESK, per germline. The CDR3 length is 14 residues. Trimming removed 6 bases from V and 9 bases from J, with 18 bases in between. CDR3 loop: CASRNKLLAGEQFF. CDR3 coding DNA: TGTGCCAGCAGAAATAAACTTCTAGCCGGTGAGCAGTTCTTC.

This clone was detected a few times. The chain couples TRBV7-6 to TRBJ1-1, with D unclear. The length of the CDR3 is 16 residues. Trimming pared 5 bases from V and 0 bases from J, leaving 16 bases between. Germline V gene sequence: CDR1 SGHVS, CDR2 FNYEAQ. The CDR3 nucleotides are TGTGCCAGCAGCCCCCCCTCAAGGCGGGTGAACACTGAAGCTTTCTTT. It codes for CASSPPSRRVNTEAFF.

This clone appeared many times. This chain joins TRBV5-1 and TRBJ2-7; 9 bases fit TRBD2. After removal of 2 bases from V and 11 bases from J, the junction contained 8 bases not matched to a gene. Germline V gene sequence: CDR1 SGHRS, CDR2 YFSETQ. The CDR3 sequence is 13 residues long. Here the CDR3 reads CASSFQRGDSEYF. CDR3 nucleotides: TGCGCCAGCAGCTTTCAGCGGGGGGACAGCGAGTACTTC.

This clone was recorded a few times. V is TRBV7-9 and J is TRBJ2-7, with D perhaps matching TRBD2 (6 bases). This CDR3 is 15 amino acids long. With 5 bases removed from V and 2 bases from J, the gap between germline ends came to 16 bases. The germline gives CDR1 SEHNR, CDR2 FQNEAQ (reference sequence). The DNA of the CDR3 is TGTGCCAGCAGCCCCTCTCCGGGAGACACCTACGAGCAGTACTTC. This gives the protein CASSPSPGDTYEQYF.

This clone was recorded many times. The chain uses TRBV5-4 and TRBJ2-7; D is uncertain. Trimming pared 0 bases from V and 0 bases from J, leaving 10 bases between. This CDR3 spans 15 amino acids. Germline CDR1 reads SGHNT; CDR2 reads YYREEE (reference sequence). This chain's CDR3 is CASSLAAESSYEQYF. The CDR3 DNA reads as TGTGCCAGCAGCTTGGCTGCCGAGAGCTCCTACGAGCAGTACTTC.